These T cell receptor beta chains were read from a single sample in a study of cytomegalovirus exposure and HLA in healthy donors. The protocol was immunoSEQ multiplex PCR, while the TCRdb copy is restricted to in-frame clones and leaves out a portion. This sample has tens of thousands of clones; roughly 70% occur once, and the top ten carry 4.5% to 5.5%. Input material: PBMCs. Receptors originate from a man in his fifties in good health and CMV-seronegative. Both conserved end residues are part of each CDR3. The D gene is left open where the match is weak. Not all rows give a size; the values are once, few, many and, for expanded clones, a class.

CDR3: CASHDTHSYEQYF
DNA: TGTGCCAGCCATGACACTCACTCCTACGAGCAGTACTTC
size: .
J: TRBJ2-7
D: .
V: TRBV2

CDR3: CASSESGLIGYGYTF
DNA: TGTGCCAGCAGTGAGTCAGGGCTCATAGGCTATGGCTACACCTTC
size: .
J: TRBJ1-2
D: .
V: TRBV2

CDR3: CASSRLGPAPKQYF
DNA: TGTGCCAGCAGCCGCCTGGGCCCAGCTCCCAAGCAGTACTTC
size: .
J: TRBJ2-7
D: .
V: TRBV5-6

CDR3: CASSRRETGDAFF
DNA: TGTGCCAGCTCGCGCAGAGAAACAGGGGACGCTTTCTTT
size: .
J: TRBJ1-1
D: TRBD1
V: TRBV6-1

CDR3: CASSEQGQLYEQYF
DNA: TGTGCCAGCAGTGAACAGGGACAGCTCTACGAGCAGTACTTC
size: .
J: TRBJ2-7
D: TRBD1
V: TRBV2

CDR3: CASSSDRGGTGELFF
DNA: TGCGCCAGCAGCTCCGACAGGGGAGGCACCGGGGAGCTGTTTTTT
size: once
J: TRBJ2-2
D: TRBD1
V: TRBV5-1

CDR3: CASSVTGSGYSGYTF
DNA: TGTGCCAGCAGCGTGACAGGCTCGGGGTATTCGGGCTACACCTTC
size: .
J: TRBJ1-2
D: .
V: TRBV5-6

CDR3: CASSLTGTYEQYF
DNA: TGTGCCAGCAGCTTGACGGGGACCTACGAGCAGTACTTC
size: once
J: TRBJ2-7
D: .
V: TRBV5-5

CDR3: CASSLEAGGGYEAFF
DNA: TGTGCCAGCAGTTTAGAGGCAGGGGGAGGTTATGAAGCTTTCTTT
size: .
J: TRBJ1-1
D: TRBD1
V: TRBV27

CDR3: CASSPRGRTAYTEAFF
DNA: TGTGCCAGCAGCCCACGGGGTAGGACAGCTTACACTGAAGCTTTCTTT
size: .
J: TRBJ1-1
D: .
V: TRBV13

CDR3: CASGWGETQYF
DNA: TGTGCTAGTGGTTGGGGCGAGACCCAGTACTTC
size: .
J: TRBJ2-5
D: .
V: TRBV12-5

CDR3: CASSSVYGYTF
DNA: TGCGCCAGCAGCTCGGTCTATGGCTACACCTTC
size: few
J: TRBJ1-2
D: .
V: TRBV5-1

CDR3: CSAYSSLVFF
DNA: TGCAGTGCTTACTCCTCACTAGTTTTCTTC
size: .
J: TRBJ2-1
D: .
V: TRBV20-1

CDR3: CAWSTWGGPVNTEAFF
DNA: TGTGCCTGGAGTACGTGGGGGGGCCCCGTGAACACTGAAGCTTTCTTT
size: .
J: TRBJ1-1
D: .
V: TRBV30

CDR3: CAIGEKGAAGELFF
DNA: TGTGCCATCGGTGAAAAGGGGGCGGCCGGGGAGCTGTTTTTT
size: many
J: TRBJ2-2
D: TRBD1
V: TRBV10-3

CDR3: CSARTGNYEQYF
DNA: TGCAGCGCCAGGACAGGGAACTACGAGCAGTACTTC
size: .
J: TRBJ2-7
D: TRBD1
V: TRBV29-1

CDR3: CASSLGQGFGLETQYF
DNA: TGCGCCAGCAGCTTGGGCCAGGGGTTCGGTTTGGAGACCCAGTACTTC
size: .
J: TRBJ2-5
D: .
V: TRBV5-1

CDR3: CASSSFGSGGAIYNEQFF
DNA: TGTGCCAGCAGCTCATTCGGAAGCGGGGGGGCCATCTACAATGAGCAGTTCTTC
size: .
J: TRBJ2-1
D: TRBD2
V: TRBV13

CDR3: CASSALPGETQYF
DNA: TGTGCCAGCAGCGCCCTCCCGGGGGAGACCCAGTACTTC
size: .
J: TRBJ2-5
D: .
V: TRBV9

CDR3: CASRDRAWAKNIQYF
DNA: TGCGCCAGCAGGGACAGGGCGTGGGCCAAAAACATTCAGTACTTC
size: few
J: TRBJ2-4
D: TRBD1
V: TRBV10-2

CDR3: CASSWKNRLPNYGYTF
DNA: TGTGCCAGCAGCTGGAAAAACCGACTTCCTAACTATGGCTACACCTTC
size: .
J: TRBJ1-2
D: .
V: TRBV5-6

CDR3: CASSYAQGADEQFF
DNA: TGTGCCAGCAGTTACGCACAGGGGGCTGATGAGCAGTTCTTC
size: few
J: TRBJ2-1
D: TRBD1
V: TRBV6-5

CDR3: CASSQGQGGMETQYF
DNA: TGTGCTAGCAGCCAAGGACAGGGGGGTATGGAGACCCAGTACTTC
size: .
J: TRBJ2-5
D: TRBD1
V: TRBV7-7

CDR3: CASPAATIQGGSYNEQFF
DNA: TGTGCCAGCCCTGCGGCCACGATACAGGGGGGAAGCTACAATGAGCAGTTCTTC
size: .
J: TRBJ2-1
D: TRBD1
V: TRBV7-9

CDR3: CASSAGGAYNEQFF
DNA: TGTGCCAGCAGTGCCGGGGGGGCCTACAATGAGCAGTTCTTC
size: once
J: TRBJ2-1
D: TRBD2
V: TRBV2

CDR3: CASSLGVGGTYEQYF
DNA: TGTGCCAGCAGCTTAGGAGTGGGGGGGACCTACGAGCAGTACTTC
size: once
J: TRBJ2-7
D: TRBD2
V: TRBV7-2

CDR3: CASPSDGGTYEQYF
DNA: TGTGCCAGCCCCTCCGACGGGGGGACCTACGAGCAGTACTTC
size: .
J: TRBJ2-7
D: TRBD2
V: TRBV19

CDR3: CASRAGGNSPLHF
DNA: TGTGCCAGCAGAGCCGGGGGAAATTCACCCCTCCACTTT
size: .
J: TRBJ1-6
D: .
V: TRBV7-3

CDR3: CASSFHRGGAPETQYF
DNA: TGTGCCAGCAGCTTTCATCGCGGGGGGGCCCCCGAGACCCAGTACTTC
size: .
J: TRBJ2-5
D: TRBD2
V: TRBV7-9

CDR3: CASLDGAGDTQYF
DNA: TGTGCCAGCTTGGACGGAGCGGGCGATACGCAGTATTTT
size: .
J: TRBJ2-3
D: .
V: TRBV6-1

CDR3: CAMSGGQETQYF
DNA: TGTGCCATGAGTGGGGGGCAAGAGACCCAGTACTTC
size: .
J: TRBJ2-5
D: .
V: TRBV5-4

CDR3: CARSLAARVPIRAKNIQYF
DNA: TGTGCCAGAAGCTTGGCCGCCAGGGTCCCAATTCGGGCCAAAAACATTCAGTACTTC
size: .
J: TRBJ2-4
D: .
V: TRBV5-3

CDR3: CASSARGGRSGGYTF
DNA: TGTGCCAGCAGCGCCCGGGGGGGCCGCTCGGGTGGCTACACCTTC
size: .
J: TRBJ1-2
D: .
V: TRBV7-9

CDR3: CASRGLDTYNEQFF
DNA: TGCGCCAGCAGGGGACTAGACACCTACAATGAGCAGTTCTTC
size: .
J: TRBJ2-1
D: TRBD2
V: TRBV10-2

CDR3: CASSGTGGLGTGELFF
DNA: TGTGCCAGCTCCGGGACAGGGGGCTTGGGCACCGGGGAGCTGTTTTTT
size: .
J: TRBJ2-2
D: TRBD1
V: TRBV9

CDR3: CAWSSGDGTDTQYF
DNA: TGTGCCTGGAGTTCAGGGGACGGCACAGATACGCAGTATTTT
size: .
J: TRBJ2-3
D: .
V: TRBV30

CDR3: CASSEPRGAGTGASPLHF
DNA: TGTGCCAGCAGTGAACCAAGGGGGGCCGGGACAGGGGCTTCACCCCTCCACTTT
size: .
J: TRBJ1-6
D: TRBD1
V: TRBV6-1

CDR3: CASSTRGNGYTF
DNA: TGTGCCAGCAGCACCCGGGGGAATGGCTACACCTTC
size: .
J: TRBJ1-2
D: .
V: TRBV9

CDR3: CASSPYSPNQPQHF
DNA: TGTGCCAGCAGTCCTTACAGCCCGAATCAGCCCCAGCATTTT
size: .
J: TRBJ1-5
D: .
V: TRBV27

CDR3: CAWSAVRGVGNSPLHF
DNA: TGTGCCTGGAGTGCAGTCAGGGGCGTTGGTAATTCACCCCTCCACTTT
size: .
J: TRBJ1-6
D: .
V: TRBV30

CDR3: CASSISLSNYGYTF
DNA: TGCGCCAGTAGTATAAGTCTGAGTAACTATGGCTACACCTTC
size: .
J: TRBJ1-2
D: .
V: TRBV19

CDR3: CASSPNNNYGYTF
DNA: TGTGCCAGTAGTCCGAACAACAACTATGGCTACACCTTC
size: .
J: TRBJ1-2
D: .
V: TRBV19

CDR3: CASQGGHSPLHF
DNA: TGTGCCAGTCAAGGAGGGCATTCACCCCTCCACTTT
size: .
J: TRBJ1-6
D: .
V: TRBV19

CDR3: CSVGNREGTGELFF
DNA: TGCAGCGTCGGAAACAGGGAGGGGACCGGGGAGCTGTTTTTT
size: once
J: TRBJ2-2
D: .
V: TRBV29-1

CDR3: CASRQGLLEQYF
DNA: TGTGCCAGCAGACAGGGGCTCCTCGAGCAGTACTTC
size: .
J: TRBJ2-7
D: TRBD1
V: TRBV6-5

CDR3: CASHTQRGRNTGELFF
DNA: TGTGCCAGCCATACTCAGCGGGGAAGGAACACCGGGGAGCTGTTTTTT
size: .
J: TRBJ2-2
D: TRBD2
V: TRBV5-4

CDR3: CASSAPGADTQYF
DNA: TGTGCCAGCAGCGCTCCGGGAGCAGATACGCAGTATTTT
size: .
J: TRBJ2-3
D: .
V: TRBV7-8

CDR3: CASSFRGGSDTQYF
DNA: TGTGCCAGCAGCTTTCGGGGGGGGTCAGATACGCAGTATTTT
size: .
J: TRBJ2-3
D: TRBD2
V: TRBV7-3

CDR3: CASSLGGSKETQYF
DNA: TGCGCCAGCAGCTTGGGTGGTAGTAAAGAGACCCAGTACTTC
size: .
J: TRBJ2-5
D: .
V: TRBV5-1

CDR3: CASSLARVTDTQYF
DNA: TGCGCCAGCAGCTTGGCCCGGGTGACAGATACGCAGTATTTT
size: .
J: TRBJ2-3
D: .
V: TRBV5-1

CDR3: CASRPGMENSPLHF
DNA: TGTGCCAGCAGGCCAGGGATGGAAAATTCACCCCTCCACTTT
size: few
J: TRBJ1-6
D: .
V: TRBV9

CDR3: CASSALSVVGELFF
DNA: TGTGCCAGCAGCGCCCTTTCGGTTGTCGGGGAGCTGTTTTTT
size: .
J: TRBJ2-2
D: .
V: TRBV9